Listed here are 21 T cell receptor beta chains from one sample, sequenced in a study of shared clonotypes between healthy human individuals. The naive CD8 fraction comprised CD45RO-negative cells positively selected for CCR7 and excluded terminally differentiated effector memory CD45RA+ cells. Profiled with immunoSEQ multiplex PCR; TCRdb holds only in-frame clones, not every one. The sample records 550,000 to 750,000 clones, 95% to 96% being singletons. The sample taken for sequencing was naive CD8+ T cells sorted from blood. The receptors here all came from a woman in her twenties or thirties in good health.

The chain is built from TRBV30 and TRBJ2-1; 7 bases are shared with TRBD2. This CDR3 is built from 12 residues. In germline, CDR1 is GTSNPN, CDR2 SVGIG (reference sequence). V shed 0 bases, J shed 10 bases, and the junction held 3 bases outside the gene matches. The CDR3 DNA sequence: TGTGCCTGGAGTGTACTGGGACTAGAGCAGTTCTTC. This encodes CAWSVLGLEQFF.

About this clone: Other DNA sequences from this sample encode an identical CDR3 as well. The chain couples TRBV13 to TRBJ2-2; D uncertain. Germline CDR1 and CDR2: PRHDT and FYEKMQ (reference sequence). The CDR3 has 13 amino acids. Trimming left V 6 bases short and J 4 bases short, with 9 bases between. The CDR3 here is CASSPPGTGELFF. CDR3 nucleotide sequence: TGTGCCAGCAGTCCCCCGGGCACCGGGGAGCTGTTTTTT.

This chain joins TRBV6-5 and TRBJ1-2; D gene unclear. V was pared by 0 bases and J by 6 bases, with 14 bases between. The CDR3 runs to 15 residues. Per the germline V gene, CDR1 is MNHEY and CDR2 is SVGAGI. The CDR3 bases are TGTGCCAGCAGTTACTCGGAGGGTCTAATCCATGGCTACACCTTC. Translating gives CASSYSEGLIHGYTF.

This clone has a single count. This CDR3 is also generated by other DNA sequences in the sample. CDR3 sequence reads: CASSLSGTGAYEQYF. The CDR3 DNA sequence: TGTGCCAGCAGTTTATCCGGGACAGGAGCTTACGAGCAGTACTTC. The chain has TRBV6-5 and TRBJ2-7; TRBD1 matches at 8 bases. Germline V CDR1 and CDR2: MNHEY, SVGAGI. Losses at the gene ends were 4 bases for V and 4 bases for J; bases not matched to a gene: 9. The CDR3 spans 15 residues.

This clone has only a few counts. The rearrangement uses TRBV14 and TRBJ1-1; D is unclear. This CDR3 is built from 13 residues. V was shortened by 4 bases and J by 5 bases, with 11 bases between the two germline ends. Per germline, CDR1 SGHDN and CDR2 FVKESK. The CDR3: CASSLRPVTEAFF. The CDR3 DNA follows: TGTGCCAGCAGCCTACGTCCAGTGACTGAAGCTTTCTTT.

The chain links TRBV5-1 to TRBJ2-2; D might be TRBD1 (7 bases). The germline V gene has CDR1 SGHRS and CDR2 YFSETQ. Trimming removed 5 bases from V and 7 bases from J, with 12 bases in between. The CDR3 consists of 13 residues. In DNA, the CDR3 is TGCGCCAGCAGTCCCAGGGGGGACGGGGAGCTGTTTTTT. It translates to CASSPRGDGELFF.

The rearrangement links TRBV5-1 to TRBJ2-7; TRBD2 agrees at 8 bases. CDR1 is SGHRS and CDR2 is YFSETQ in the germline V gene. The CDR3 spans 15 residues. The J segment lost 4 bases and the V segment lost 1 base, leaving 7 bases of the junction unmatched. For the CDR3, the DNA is TGCGCCAGCAGCTTGCACTTAGCGGGATCGTACGAGCAGTACTTC. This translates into CASSLHLAGSYEQYF.

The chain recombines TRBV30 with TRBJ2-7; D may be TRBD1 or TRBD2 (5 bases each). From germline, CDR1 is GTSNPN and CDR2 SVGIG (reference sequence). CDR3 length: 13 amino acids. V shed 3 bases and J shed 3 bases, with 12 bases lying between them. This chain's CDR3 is CAWRAMGVYEQYF. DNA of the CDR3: TGTGCCTGGAGGGCCATGGGGGTCTACGAGCAGTACTTC.

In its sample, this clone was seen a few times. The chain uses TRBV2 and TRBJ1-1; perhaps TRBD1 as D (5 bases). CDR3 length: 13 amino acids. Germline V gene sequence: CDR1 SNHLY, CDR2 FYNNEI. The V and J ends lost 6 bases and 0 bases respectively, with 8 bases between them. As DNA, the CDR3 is TGTGCCAGCAGGGCAGGGTTGAACACTGAAGCTTTCTTT. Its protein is CASRAGLNTEAFF.

The CDR3, as DNA: TGCAGCGTTGCGGGAGGGGACATGTCGGGAGGGGAGCTGTTTTTT. It yields the protein CSVAGGDMSGGELFF. The chain combines TRBV29-1 with TRBJ2-2; 8 positions match TRBD2. CDR1 SQVTM and CDR2 ANQGSEA come from the germline V gene. V lost 4 bases to trimming and J lost 8 bases; unmatched junction nucleotides: 12. The CDR3 has 15 residues.

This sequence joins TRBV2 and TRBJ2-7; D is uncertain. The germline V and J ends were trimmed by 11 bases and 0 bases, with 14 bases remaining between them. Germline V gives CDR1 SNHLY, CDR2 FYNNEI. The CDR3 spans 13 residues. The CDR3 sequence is CAVRVQSSYEQYF. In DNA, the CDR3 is TGTGCCGTCCGCGTCCAAAGCTCCTACGAGCAGTACTTC.

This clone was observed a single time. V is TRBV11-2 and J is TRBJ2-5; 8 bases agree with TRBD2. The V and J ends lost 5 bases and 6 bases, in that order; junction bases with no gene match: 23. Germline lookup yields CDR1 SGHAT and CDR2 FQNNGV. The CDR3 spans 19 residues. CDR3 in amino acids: CASSPPLLAEANRGKTQYF. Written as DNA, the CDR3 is TGTGCCAGCAGCCCCCCCCTACTAGCGGAAGCCAACCGGGGGAAGACCCAGTACTTC.

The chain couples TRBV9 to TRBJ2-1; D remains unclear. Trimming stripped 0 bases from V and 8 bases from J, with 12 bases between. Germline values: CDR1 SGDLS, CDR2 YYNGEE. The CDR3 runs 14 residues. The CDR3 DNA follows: TGTGCCAGCAGCGTAGCCCGGGTTGGAGATGAGCAGTTCTTC. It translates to CASSVARVGDEQFF.

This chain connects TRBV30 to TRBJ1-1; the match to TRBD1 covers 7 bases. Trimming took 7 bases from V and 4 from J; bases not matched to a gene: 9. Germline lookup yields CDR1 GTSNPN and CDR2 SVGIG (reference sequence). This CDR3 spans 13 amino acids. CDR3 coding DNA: TGTGCCTCCAGGGGGGGGGCTGGCACTGAAGCTTTCTTT. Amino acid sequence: CASRGGAGTEAFF.

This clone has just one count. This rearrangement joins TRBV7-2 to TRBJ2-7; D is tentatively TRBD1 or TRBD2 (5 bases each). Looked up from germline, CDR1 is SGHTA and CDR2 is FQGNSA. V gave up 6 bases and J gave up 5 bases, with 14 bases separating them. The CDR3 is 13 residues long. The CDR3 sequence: CASSFTGAHEQYF. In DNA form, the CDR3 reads TGTGCCAGCAGTTTCACCGGGGCCCACGAGCAGTACTTC. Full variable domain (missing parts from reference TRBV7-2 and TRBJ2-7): GAGVSQSPSNKVTEKGKDVELRCDPISGHTALYWYRQSLGQGLEFLIYFQGNSAPDKSGLPSDRFSAERTGGSVSTLTIQRTQQEDSAVYLCASSFTGAHEQYFGPGTRLTVT.

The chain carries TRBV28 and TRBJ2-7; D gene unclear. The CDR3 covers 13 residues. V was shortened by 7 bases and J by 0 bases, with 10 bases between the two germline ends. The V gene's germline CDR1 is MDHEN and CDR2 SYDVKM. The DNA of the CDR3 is TGTGCCAGCACCCTCGGTTTCTCCTACGAGCAGTACTTC. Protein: CASTLGFSYEQYF.

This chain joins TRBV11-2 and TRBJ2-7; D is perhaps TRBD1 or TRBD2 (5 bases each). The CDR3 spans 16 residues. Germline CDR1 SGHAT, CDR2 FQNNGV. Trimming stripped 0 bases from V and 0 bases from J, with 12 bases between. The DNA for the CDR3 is TGTGCCAGCAGCTTAGACCAGTTTGGGGGCTCCTACGAGCAGTACTTC. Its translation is CASSLDQFGGSYEQYF.

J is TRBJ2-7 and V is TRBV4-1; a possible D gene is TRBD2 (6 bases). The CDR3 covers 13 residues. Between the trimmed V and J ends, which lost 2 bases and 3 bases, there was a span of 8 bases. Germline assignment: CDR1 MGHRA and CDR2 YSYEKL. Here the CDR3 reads CASSQTSSYEQYF. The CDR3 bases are TGCGCCAGCAGCCAAACTAGCAGCTACGAGCAGTACTTC.

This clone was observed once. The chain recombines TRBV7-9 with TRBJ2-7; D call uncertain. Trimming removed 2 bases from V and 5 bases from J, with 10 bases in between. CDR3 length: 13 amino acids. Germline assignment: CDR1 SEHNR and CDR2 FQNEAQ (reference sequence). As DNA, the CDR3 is TGTGCCAGCAGCTTACTCGGAGCCGACGAGCAGTACTTC. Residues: CASSLLGADEQYF.

CDR3 sequence (DNA): TGTGCCAGCAGTTACAATAGCCGGACAGGGGGATACGAGCAGTACTTC. Amino acids: CASSYNSRTGGYEQYF. V and J are TRBV6-6 and TRBJ2-7; TRBD1 agrees at 10 bases. Germline trimming cut 2 bases from V and 4 bases from J; bases unmatched to any gene: 8. The CDR3 sequence is 16 residues long. In germline, CDR1 is MNHNY, CDR2 SVGAGI (reference sequence).

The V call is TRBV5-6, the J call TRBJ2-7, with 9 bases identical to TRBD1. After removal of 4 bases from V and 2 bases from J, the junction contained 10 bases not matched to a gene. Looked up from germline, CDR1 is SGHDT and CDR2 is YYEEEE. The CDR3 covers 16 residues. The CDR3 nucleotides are TGTGCCAGCAGCCCGGACAGGGGTTCCCCAACCTACGAGCAGTACTTC. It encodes CASSPDRGSPTYEQYF.